This T cell receptor (beta chain) was recovered during a study of CD8 T cells in ankylosing spondylitis. Regarding the study as a whole: Some of the motif variants had earlier been found in reactive arthritis patients' fluid and blood. A motif of 7 or 8 highly homologous TCR beta variants was seen as apparently characteristic of ankylosing spondylitis blood.

Each CDR3 protein is one row after TCRdb ran MiXCR on the 5' RACE reads. The table has around 770,000 distinct CDR3 sequences, roughly 10% seen once. This clonotype occurred many times. The antigen remains unidentified. The CDR3 has 15 residues. CDR1 and CDR2 from the germline V gene are SQVTM and ANQGSEA. The V gene lost 4 bases and the J gene lost 9 bases, with 22 bases spanning the gap. The sample comprised blood, either unsorted or a sorted T cell fraction (not recorded which). The chain employs TRBV29-1 and TRBJ2-4; tentatively, D is TRBD1 or TRBD2 (6 bases each). This clonotype was sampled from a male donor with ankylosing spondylitis. As DNA, the CDR3 is TGCAGCGTTGTAAGGGGGGCGCAACAGGGAGGCATTCAGTACTTC. Translating it yields CSVVRGAQQGGIQYF.